The 10 T cell receptor beta chains below were found in one sample sequenced in a study of blood T cell repertoires in COVID-19. TCRdb's table, derived via immunoSEQ multiplex PCR, lists solely in-frame clones and lacks some. Counted here are about 500,000 clones, approximately 91% occurring once; the ten biggest clones make up roughly 8%. Specimen: peripheral blood. These TCRs come from a woman aged 45-65 years with COVID-19, enrolled during active disease.

The chain employs TRBV3-1 (or the pseudogene TRBV3-2) and TRBJ1-1; 8 nucleotides agree with TRBD1. The CDR3 is 14 amino acids. V was pared by 1 base and J by 11 bases, with 9 bases of the junction left unmatched. The germline V gene encodes CDR1 LGHDT and CDR2 YNNKEL (reference sequence). This CDR3 is CASSQVSGGARAFF. The DNA of the CDR3 is TGTGCCAGCAGCCAAGTGTCAGGGGGCGCGAGGGCTTTCTTT.

The chain links TRBV2 to TRBJ1-1; tentatively, D is TRBD1 (5 bases). Germline V gene data show CDR1 as SNHLY and CDR2 as FYNNEI. Trimming stripped 6 bases from V and 1 base from J, with 15 bases between. The CDR3 has 15 residues. Written as DNA, the CDR3 is TGTGCCAGCAGGTCTCAGGGAAAGGGGAACACTGAAGCTTTCTTT. As protein: CASRSQGKGNTEAFF. Supplemented by reference TRBV2 and TRBJ1-1, the full variable domain reads EPEVTQTPSHQVTQMGQEVILRCVPISNHLYFYWYRQILGQKVEFLVSFYNNEISEKSEIFDDQFSVERPDGSNFTLKIRSTKLEDSAMYFCASRSQGKGNTEAFFGQGTRLTVV.

This rearrangement joins TRBV3-1 (or the pseudogene TRBV3-2) to TRBJ1-4; 8 bases map to TRBD1. The CDR3 has 14 amino acids. In germline, CDR1 is LGHDT, CDR2 YNNKEL (reference sequence). Unmatched junction bases numbered 5, after V lost 4 bases and J lost 7 bases. This chain's CDR3 is CASSPTGGGEKLFF. Here the CDR3 DNA reads TGTGCCAGCAGCCCTACAGGGGGGGGTGAAAAACTGTTTTTT.

V is TRBV24-1 and J is TRBJ1-2; 9 bases are a match to TRBD1. V shed 5 bases and J 5 bases; nucleotides not matched to a gene: 14. CDR3 length: 17 residues. CDR1 and CDR2 (germline): KGHDR, SFDVKD. CDR3 amino acids: CATSGPLGQGEEYGYTF. CDR3 nucleotide sequence: TGTGCCACCAGTGGCCCCTTGGGACAGGGAGAAGAGTATGGCTACACCTTC.

The chain carries TRBV5-6 and TRBJ1-2; D is ambiguous. Germline V CDR1 and CDR2: SGHDT, YYEEEE. The CDR3 loop spans 15 amino acids. Trimming took 1 base from V and 1 from J, leaving 11 bases between them. DNA of the CDR3: TGTGCCAGCAGCTTGTTACAGACTATTAACTATGGCTACACCTTC. It translates to CASSLLQTINYGYTF.

The V call is TRBV19, the J call TRBJ1-1; 12 bases line up with TRBD1. This CDR3 is 14 amino acids long. The germline V gene has CDR1 LNHDA and CDR2 SQIVND (reference sequence). Trimming at V came to 7 bases and at J to 11 bases, leaving 11 bases not matched to a gene. CDR3 in amino acids: CASNLRDRGLRAFF. The CDR3, as DNA: TGTGCCAGTAACCTCCGGGACAGGGGGCTTAGGGCTTTCTTT.

The chain recombines TRBV19 with TRBJ1-3, with no clear D. The CDR3 runs 13 residues. V lost 3 bases and J lost 1, with 4 bases in between. Per the germline V gene, CDR1 is LNHDA and CDR2 is SQIVND (reference sequence). CDR3 bases: TGTGCCAGTAGTATCACATCTGGAAACACCATATATTTT. Encoded protein: CASSITSGNTIYF.

CDR3 loop: CASRPRTSGVSGELFF. CDR3 nucleotides: TGTGCCAGCAGACCAAGGACTAGCGGGGTATCCGGGGAGCTGTTTTTT. The genes are TRBV2 and TRBJ2-2, with 12 bases aligning to TRBD2. The CDR3 runs 16 residues. Per the germline V gene, CDR1 is SNHLY and CDR2 is FYNNEI. Trimming took 6 bases from V and 6 from J; bases not matched to a gene: 8. Full variable domain (remainder filled in from reference TRBV2 and TRBJ2-2): EPEVTQTPSHQVTQMGQEVILRCVPISNHLYFYWYRQILGQKVEFLVSFYNNEISEKSEIFDDQFSVERPDGSNFTLKIRSTKLEDSAMYFCASRPRTSGVSGELFFGEGSRLTVL.

V usage is TRBV24-1 and J usage is TRBJ2-7; 7 bases fit TRBD1. J gave up 4 bases and V 3 bases, and 8 bases lay outside the gene matches. The CDR3 has 15 amino acids. The germline CDR1 and CDR2 sequences are KGHDR and SFDVKD. The CDR3, as DNA: TGTGCCACCAGTGATCCGGGTCAGGGGGAATACGAGCAGTACTTC. Its translation is CATSDPGQGEYEQYF.

This sequence joins TRBV6-5 and TRBJ1-6, with TRBD1 matching over 10 bases. The germline CDR1 and CDR2 sequences are MNHEY and SVGAGI. The CDR3 is 14 amino acids. Losses at the gene ends were 6 bases for V and 13 bases for J; bases not matched to a gene: 9. Written as DNA, the CDR3 is TGTGCCAGCAGGACCGGGACAGGGGTGAAGCCCCTCCACTTT. This gives the protein CASRTGTGVKPLHF.